This TCR beta chain came from a study of shared clonotypes between healthy human individuals. Germline-derived CDR1 and CDR2 are SGHTA and FQGTGA. CDR3 size: 15 residues. Deletions cut 5 bases from V and 2 bases from J, with 12 bases between. Study results and caveats: Richness estimates generally favored naive over memory subsets.

This clone was recorded a few times. What it binds is unknown. The assay ran at deep level. TCRdb's table, derived via immunoSEQ multiplex PCR, lists solely in-frame clones and lacks some. Of fewer than 1.4 million clones listed, around 78% are singletons. CD4+ cells were split into CD45RA+ naive and CD45RA-negative memory subsets. This TCR was recovered from a young man in good health. Some clones in this sample may be carry-over from other donors' samples. Sequences were obtained from memory CD4+ T cells from PBMCs. The sample's subset: CD45RA-negative fraction. The chain combines TRBV7-3 with TRBJ2-2; tentatively, D is TRBD2 (6 bases). The chain's CDR3 is CASSPGGVNTGELFF. CDR3 nucleotides: TGTGCCAGCAGCCCCGGAGGGGTTAACACCGGGGAGCTGTTTTTT. The complete variable domain, with remaining parts taken from reference TRBV7-3 and TRBJ2-2, reads GAGVSQTPSNKVTEKGKYVELRCDPISGHTALYWYRQSLGQGPEFLIYFQGTGAADDSGLPNDRFFAVRPEGSVSTLKIQRTERGDSAVYLCASSPGGVNTGELFFGEGSRLTVL.